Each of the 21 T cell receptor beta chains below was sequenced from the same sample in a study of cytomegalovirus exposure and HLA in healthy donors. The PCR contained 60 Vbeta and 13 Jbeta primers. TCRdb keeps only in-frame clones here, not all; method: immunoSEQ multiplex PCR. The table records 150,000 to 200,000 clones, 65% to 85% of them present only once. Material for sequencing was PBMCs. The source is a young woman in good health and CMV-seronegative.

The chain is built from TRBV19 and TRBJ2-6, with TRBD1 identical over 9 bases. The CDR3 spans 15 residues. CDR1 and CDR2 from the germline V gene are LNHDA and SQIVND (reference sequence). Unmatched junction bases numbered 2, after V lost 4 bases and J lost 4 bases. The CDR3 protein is CASSNRGPGANVLTF. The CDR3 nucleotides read TGTGCCAGTAGTAACAGGGGGCCGGGGGCCAACGTCCTGACTTTC. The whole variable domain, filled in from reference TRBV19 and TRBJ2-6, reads DGGITQSPKYLFRKEGQNVTLSCEQNLNHDAMYWYRQDPGQGLRLIYYSQIVNDFQKGDIAEGYSVSREKKESFPLTVTSAQKNPTAFYLCASSNRGPGANVLTFGAGSRLTVL.

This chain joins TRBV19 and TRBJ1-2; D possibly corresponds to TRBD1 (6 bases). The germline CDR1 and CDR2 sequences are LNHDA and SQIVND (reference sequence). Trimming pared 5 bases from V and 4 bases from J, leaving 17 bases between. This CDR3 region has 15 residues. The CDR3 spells CASSPTDSLFYGYTF. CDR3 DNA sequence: TGTGCCAGTAGTCCTACGGACAGCCTTTTCTATGGCTACACCTTC.

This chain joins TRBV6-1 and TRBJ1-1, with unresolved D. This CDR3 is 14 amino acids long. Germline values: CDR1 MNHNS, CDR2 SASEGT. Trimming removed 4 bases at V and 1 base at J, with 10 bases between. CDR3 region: CASSVGLPNTEAFF. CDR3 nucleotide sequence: TGTGCCAGCAGTGTCGGACTTCCGAACACTGAAGCTTTCTTT.

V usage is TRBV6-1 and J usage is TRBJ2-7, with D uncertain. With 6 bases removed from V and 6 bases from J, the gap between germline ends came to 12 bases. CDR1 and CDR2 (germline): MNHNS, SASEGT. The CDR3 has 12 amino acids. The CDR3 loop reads CASSHTRVEQYF. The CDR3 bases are TGTGCCAGCAGCCACACTCGGGTCGAGCAGTACTTC.

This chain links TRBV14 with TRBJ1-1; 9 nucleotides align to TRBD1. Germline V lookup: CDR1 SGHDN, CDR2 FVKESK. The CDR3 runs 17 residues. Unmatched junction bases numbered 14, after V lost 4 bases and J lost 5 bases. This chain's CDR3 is CASSPTGTGRGGTEAFF. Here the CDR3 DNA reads TGTGCCAGCAGCCCAACCGGGACAGGGAGGGGAGGAACTGAAGCTTTCTTT.

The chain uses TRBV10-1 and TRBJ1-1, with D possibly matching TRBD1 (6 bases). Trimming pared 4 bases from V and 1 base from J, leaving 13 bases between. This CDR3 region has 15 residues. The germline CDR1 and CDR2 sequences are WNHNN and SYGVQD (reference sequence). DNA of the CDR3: TGCGCCAGCAGTGGAAGGGGACATTCGAACACTGAAGCTTTCTTT. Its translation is CASSGRGHSNTEAFF.

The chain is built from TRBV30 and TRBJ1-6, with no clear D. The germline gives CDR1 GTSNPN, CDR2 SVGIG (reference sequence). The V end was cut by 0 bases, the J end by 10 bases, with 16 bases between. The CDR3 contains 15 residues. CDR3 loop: CAWSVYPQSESPLHF. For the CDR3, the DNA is TGTGCCTGGAGTGTATATCCCCAGTCGGAGTCACCCCTCCACTTT. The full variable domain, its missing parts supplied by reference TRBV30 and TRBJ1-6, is SQTIHQWPATLVQPVGSPLSLECTVEGTSNPNLYWYRQAAGRGLQLLFYSVGIGQISSEVPQNLSASRPQDRQFILSSKKLLLSDSGFYLCAWSVYPQSESPLHFGNGTRLTVT.

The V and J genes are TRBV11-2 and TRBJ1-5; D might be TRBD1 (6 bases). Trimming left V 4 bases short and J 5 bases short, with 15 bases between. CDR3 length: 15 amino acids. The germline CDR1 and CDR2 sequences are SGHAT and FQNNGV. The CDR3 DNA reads TGTGCCAGCAGCTCAGGAGCGGGGGGCGATCAGCCCCAGCATTTT. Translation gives CASSSGAGGDQPQHF.

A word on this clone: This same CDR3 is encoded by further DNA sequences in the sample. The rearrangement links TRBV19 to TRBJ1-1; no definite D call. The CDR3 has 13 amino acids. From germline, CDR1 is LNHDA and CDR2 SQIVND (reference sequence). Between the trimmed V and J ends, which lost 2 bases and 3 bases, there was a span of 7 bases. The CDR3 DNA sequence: TGTGCCAGTAGTATAACAGTTTACACTGAAGCTTTCTTT. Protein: CASSITVYTEAFF.

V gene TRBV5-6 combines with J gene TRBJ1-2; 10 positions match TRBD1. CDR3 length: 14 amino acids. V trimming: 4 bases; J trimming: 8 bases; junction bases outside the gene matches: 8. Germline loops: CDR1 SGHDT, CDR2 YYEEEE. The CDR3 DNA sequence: TGTGCCAGCAGCCCTTCGGACAGGGGGACAGGCTACACCTTC. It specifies CASSPSDRGTGYTF.

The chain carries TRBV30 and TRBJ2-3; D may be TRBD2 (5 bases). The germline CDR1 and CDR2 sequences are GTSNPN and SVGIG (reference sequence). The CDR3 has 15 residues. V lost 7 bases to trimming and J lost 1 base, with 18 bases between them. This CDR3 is CASLSSRDRTDTQYF. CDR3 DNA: TGTGCCTCTCTCTCCTCCCGGGATCGCACAGATACGCAGTATTTT.

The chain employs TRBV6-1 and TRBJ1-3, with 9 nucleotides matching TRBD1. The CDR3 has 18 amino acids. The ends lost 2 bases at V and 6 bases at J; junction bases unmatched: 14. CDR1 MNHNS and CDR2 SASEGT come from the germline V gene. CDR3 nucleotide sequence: TGTGCCAGCAGTGAAAATATCTTCGGGACAGGGAATAAAAACACCATATATTTT. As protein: CASSENIFGTGNKNTIYF.

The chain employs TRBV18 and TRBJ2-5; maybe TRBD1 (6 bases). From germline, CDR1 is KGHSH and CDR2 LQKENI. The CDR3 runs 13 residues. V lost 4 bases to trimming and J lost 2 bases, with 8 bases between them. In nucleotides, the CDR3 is TGTGCCAGCTCACAGGGACAACAAGAGACCCAGTACTTC. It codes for CASSQGQQETQYF. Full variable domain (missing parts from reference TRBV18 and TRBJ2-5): NAGVMQNPRHLVRRRGQEARLRCSPMKGHSHVYWYRQLPEEGLKFMVYLQKENIIDESGMPKERFSAEFPKEGPSILRIQQVVRGDSAAYFCASSQGQQETQYFGPGTRLLVL.

The CDR3 reads CASSLAGQGAGGYTF. The DNA of the CDR3 is TGTGCCAGCAGCTTAGCCGGACAGGGGGCAGGAGGCTACACCTTC. V gene TRBV7-2 combines with J gene TRBJ1-2, with 11 positions matching TRBD1. Germline lookup yields CDR1 SGHTA and CDR2 FQGNSA. The ends lost 0 bases at V and 8 bases at J; junction bases unmatched: 5. The CDR3 contains 15 residues.

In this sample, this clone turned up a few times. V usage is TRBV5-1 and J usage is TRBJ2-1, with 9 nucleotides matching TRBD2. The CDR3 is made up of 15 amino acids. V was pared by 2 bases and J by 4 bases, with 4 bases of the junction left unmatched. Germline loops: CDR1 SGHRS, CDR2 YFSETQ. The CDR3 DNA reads TGCGCCAGCAGCTTACCTAGCGGGGCATACAATGAGCAGTTCTTC. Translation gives CASSLPSGAYNEQFF.

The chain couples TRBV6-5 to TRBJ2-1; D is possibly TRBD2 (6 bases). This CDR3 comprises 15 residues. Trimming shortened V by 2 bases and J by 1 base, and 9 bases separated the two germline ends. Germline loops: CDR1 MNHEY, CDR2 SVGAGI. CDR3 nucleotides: TGTGCCAGCAGTTACGGGGCGGGATCCTACAATGAGCAGTTCTTC. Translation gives CASSYGAGSYNEQFF.

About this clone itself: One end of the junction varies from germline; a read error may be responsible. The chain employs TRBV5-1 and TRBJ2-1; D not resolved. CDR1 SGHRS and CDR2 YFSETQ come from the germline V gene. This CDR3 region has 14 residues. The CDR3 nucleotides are TGCGCCAGCCGCTTTTCATCCCCCTACAATGAGCAGTTCTTC. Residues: CASRFSSPYNEQFF.

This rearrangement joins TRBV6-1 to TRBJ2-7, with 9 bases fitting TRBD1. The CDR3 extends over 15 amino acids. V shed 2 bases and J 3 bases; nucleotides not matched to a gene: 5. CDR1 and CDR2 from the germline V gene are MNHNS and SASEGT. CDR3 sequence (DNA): TGTGCCAGCAGTGAATGGGGACAGGGTCGCTACGAGCAGTACTTC. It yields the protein CASSEWGQGRYEQYF.

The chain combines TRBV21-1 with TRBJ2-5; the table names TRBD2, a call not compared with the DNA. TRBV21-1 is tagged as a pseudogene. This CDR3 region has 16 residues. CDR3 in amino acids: CASSTRTSGGEETQYF. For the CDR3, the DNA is TGTGCCAGCAGCACCCGGACTAGCGGGGGGGAAGAGACCCAGTACTTC.

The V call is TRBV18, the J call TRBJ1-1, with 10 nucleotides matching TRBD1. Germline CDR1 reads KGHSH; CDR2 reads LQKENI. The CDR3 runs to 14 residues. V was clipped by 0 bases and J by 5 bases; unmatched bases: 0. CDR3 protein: CASSPPDRGTEAFF. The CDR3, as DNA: TGTGCCAGCTCACCACCGGACAGGGGGACTGAAGCTTTCTTT.

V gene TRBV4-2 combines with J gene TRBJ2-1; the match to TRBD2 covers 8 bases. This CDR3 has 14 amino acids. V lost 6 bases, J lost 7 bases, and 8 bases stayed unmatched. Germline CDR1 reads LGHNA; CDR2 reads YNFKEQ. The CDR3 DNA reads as TGTGCCAGCAGACCGGGGGGGGGAGGAAATGAGCAGTTCTTC. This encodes CASRPGGGGNEQFF.